Each of the 3 T cell receptor beta chains below was sequenced from the same sample in a study of identical twins. TCRdb processed the 5' RACE reads anew with MiXCR; each CDR3 protein has one entry. The data hold 150,000 or so distinct CDR3 sequences, with around 3.5% observed a single time. Sequenced: memory T cells sorted from blood. These receptors were collected from a man between 18 and 35 years old in good health.

As to this clonotype: A clone one base away is much larger, so this may be a read error. The rearrangement links TRBV15 to TRBJ2-5, with TRBD1 matching 9 bases. The length of the CDR3 is 15 residues. The germline V gene has CDR1 LNHNV and CDR2 YYDKDF (reference sequence). The CDR3 protein is CATSSKNRGRETLYF. DNA of the CDR3: TGTGCCACCAGCAGCAAAAACAGGGGGCGAGAGACCCTGTACTTC.

At least ten counts were recorded for this clonotype. This chain uses TRBV5-5 with TRBJ2-7, with TRBD2 as a possible D gene (5 bases). The CDR3 consists of 12 residues. Germline-derived CDR1 and CDR2 are SGHKS and YYEKEE (reference sequence). V lost 8 bases, J lost 4 bases, and 13 bases lay in between. The CDR3 region is CASPRTQYEQYV. In DNA form, the CDR3 reads TGTGCCAGTCCCCGGACTCAATACGAGCAGTACGTC.

There are many counts of this clonotype. The J gene is TRBJ1-4, the V gene TRBV20-1; 7 bases line up with TRBD1. CDR3 length: 14 residues. In germline, CDR1 is DFQATT, CDR2 SNEGSKA (reference sequence). V lost 6 bases, J lost 8 bases, and 12 bases stayed unmatched. CDR3 region: CSAADRAWGEKLFF. The CDR3 DNA reads as TGCAGTGCGGCCGACAGGGCCTGGGGCGAAAAACTGTTTTTT.